Described below is a single T cell receptor (beta chain) sequence and its context. The length of the CDR3 is 14 residues. Trimming took off 1 base at V and 8 bases at J, with 12 bases between the two ends. From germline, CDR1 is LNHDA and CDR2 SQIVND (reference sequence). This record belongs to a study of blood T cell repertoires in COVID-19. On the study more broadly: Both acute and convalescent COVID-19 samples were obtained from the United States, Italy and Spain. T cells, B-cell-depleted T cells, or PBMCs supplied cDNA or gDNA.

Per the original methods: Reference gene primer amplification yielded estimated nucleated cell counts. Clones were read by immunoSEQ multiplex PCR, and TCRdb kept only the in-frame ones, dropping some. V, J and clone size are taken as reported in that table, and D and trimming were inferred from the DNA itself. There are 55,000 to 70,000 clones in the sample; 82% occur only once, and about 22% lies in the top ten. The V call is TRBV19, the J call TRBJ2-1, with D perhaps matching TRBD2 (6 bases). Sequencing was performed on peripheral blood. This receptor was taken from a woman aged 55-70 years with acute or convalescent COVID-19. CDR3 sequence: CASSIVAGPHEQFF. CDR3 nucleotides: TGTGCCAGTAGTATAGTCGCGGGGCCCCATGAGCAGTTCTTC.